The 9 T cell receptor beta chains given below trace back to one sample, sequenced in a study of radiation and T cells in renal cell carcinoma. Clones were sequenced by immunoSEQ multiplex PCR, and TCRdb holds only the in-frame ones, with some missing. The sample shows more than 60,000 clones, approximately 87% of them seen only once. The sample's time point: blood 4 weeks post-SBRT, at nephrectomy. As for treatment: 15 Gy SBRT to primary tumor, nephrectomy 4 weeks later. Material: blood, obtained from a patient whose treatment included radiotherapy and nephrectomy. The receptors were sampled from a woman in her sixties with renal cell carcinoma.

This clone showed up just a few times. CDR3 bases: TGTGCCAGCAGTTACGAAGCCGGGCAGAGCTATGGCTACACCTTC. Residues: CASSYEAGQSYGYTF. This chain uses TRBV6-5 with TRBJ1-2; D is unresolved. Trimming shortened V by 2 bases and J by 4 bases, and 14 bases separated the two germline ends. The CDR3 consists of 15 residues. The germline V gene has CDR1 MNHEY and CDR2 SVGAGI.

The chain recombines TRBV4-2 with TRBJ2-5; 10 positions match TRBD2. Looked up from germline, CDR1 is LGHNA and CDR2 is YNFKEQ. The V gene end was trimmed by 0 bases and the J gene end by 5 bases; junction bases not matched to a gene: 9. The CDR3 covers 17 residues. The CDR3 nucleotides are TGTGCCAGCAGCCAAGATACAGCGGGAGGGCCTCGGGAGACCCAGTACTTC. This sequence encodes CASSQDTAGGPRETQYF.

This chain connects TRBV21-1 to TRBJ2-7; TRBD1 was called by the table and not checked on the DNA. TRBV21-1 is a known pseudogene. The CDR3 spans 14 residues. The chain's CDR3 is CASSREDSSPEQYF. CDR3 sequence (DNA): TGTGCCAGCAGCAGAGAAGACAGCTCGCCCGAGCAGTACTTC.

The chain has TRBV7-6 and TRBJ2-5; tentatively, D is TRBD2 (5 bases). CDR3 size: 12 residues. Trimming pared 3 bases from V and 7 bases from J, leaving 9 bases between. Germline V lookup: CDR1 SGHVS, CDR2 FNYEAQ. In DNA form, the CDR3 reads TGTGCCAGCAGCTTGGAGGCTCGGACCCAGTACTTC. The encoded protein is CASSLEARTQYF.

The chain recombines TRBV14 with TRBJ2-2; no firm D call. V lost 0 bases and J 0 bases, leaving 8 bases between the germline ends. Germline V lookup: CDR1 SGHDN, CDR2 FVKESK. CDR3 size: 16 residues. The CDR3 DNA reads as TGTGCCAGCAGCCAAGATTGGGTCACGAACACCGGGGAGCTGTTTTTT. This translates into CASSQDWVTNTGELFF.

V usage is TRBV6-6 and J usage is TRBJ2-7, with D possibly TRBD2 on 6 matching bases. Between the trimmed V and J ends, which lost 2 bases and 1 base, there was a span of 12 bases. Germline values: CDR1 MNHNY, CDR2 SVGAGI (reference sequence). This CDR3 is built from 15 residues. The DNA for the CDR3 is TGTGCCAGCAGTTACGGCACCGGGGGTTCCTACGAGCAGTACTTC. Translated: CASSYGTGGSYEQYF.

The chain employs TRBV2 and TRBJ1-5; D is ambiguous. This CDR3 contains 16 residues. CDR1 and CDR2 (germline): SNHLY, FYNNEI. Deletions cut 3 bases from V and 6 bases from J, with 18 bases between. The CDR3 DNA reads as TGTGCCAGCAGTGAGTTCAAAAGGAATTCGGGTCAGCCCCAGCATTTT. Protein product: CASSEFKRNSGQPQHF.

DNA of the CDR3: TGTGCCAGCATATCAGGGGACACTGAAGCTTTCTTT. Encoded protein: CASISGDTEAFF. The chain couples TRBV28 to TRBJ1-1, with D possibly being TRBD1 (6 bases). The CDR3 is 12 residues long. In germline, CDR1 is MDHEN, CDR2 SYDVKM. V gave up 7 bases and J gave up 3 bases, with 9 bases separating them. The full variable domain, with the rest looked up from reference TRBV28 and TRBJ1-1, is DVKVTQSSRYLVKRTGEKVFLECVQDMDHENMFWYRQDPGLGLRLIYFSYDVKMKEKGDIPEGYSVSREKKERFSLILESASTNQTSMYLCASISGDTEAFFGQGTRLTVV.

The CDR3 loop is CASSVDGAYEKLFF. The CDR3 bases are TGTGCCAGCAGCGTGGATGGGGCCTATGAAAAACTGTTTTTT. The rearrangement joins TRBV9 to TRBJ1-4, with a possible D match to TRBD1 (5 bases). Trimming took 2 bases from V and 6 from J, leaving 11 bases between them. CDR3 size: 14 residues. Germline CDR1 reads SGDLS; CDR2 reads YYNGEE.